This entry lists 30 T cell receptor beta chains sequenced from one sample in a study of T cells in Graves' hyperthyroidism and ophthalmopathy. Using RNA transcripts as the source, TCR beta CDR3 regions were amplified. The HTBI primer set was used in a first-round RT-PCR of the TCR CDR3. TCRdb reprocessed the multiplex PCR reads via MiXCR and lists one record per CDR3 protein. Among about 700,000 distinct CDR3 sequences listed, roughly 15% were seen once. The sample taken for sequencing was blood. These receptors were collected from a woman aged 18-35 years with Graves' hyperthyroidism.

The CDR3 nucleotides read TGTGCCAGCAGCCCGGACGGACTAGCGGGAGGAACCGGGGAGCTGTTTTTT. Residues: CASSPDGLAGGTGELFF. This rearrangement joins TRBV7-9 to TRBJ2-2; 14 positions agree with TRBD2. The CDR3 loop spans 17 amino acids. The V segment lost 5 bases and the J segment 5 bases; nucleotides outside the gene matches: 7. The germline CDR1 and CDR2 sequences are SEHNR and FQNEAQ (reference sequence).

The V and J genes are TRBV27 and TRBJ1-6; D is unclear. The CDR3 totals 18 residues. Trimming removed 5 bases at V and 1 base at J, with 18 bases between. CDR1 is MNHEY and CDR2 is SMNVEV in the germline V gene (reference sequence). CDR3 nucleotide sequence: TGTGCCAGCAGTCCCCTTAACACCGTGGGGTCCTATAATTCACCCCTCCACTTT. Its translation: CASSPLNTVGSYNSPLHF.

The gene calls are TRBV6-2 or TRBV6-3 and TRBJ2-6; D possibly corresponds to TRBD1 (6 bases). Deletions cut 7 bases from V and 1 base from J, with 17 bases between. Germline V CDR1 and CDR2: MNHEY, SVGEGT. The CDR3 loop spans 17 amino acids. The CDR3 spells CASTPWQGSSGANVLTF. As DNA, the CDR3 is TGTGCCAGCACCCCCTGGCAGGGGAGTTCTGGGGCCAACGTCCTGACTTTC.

With regard to this clonotype: This may arise from a read error, as a much more abundant clone is one base away. No DNA is shown, since the ends of the CDR3 on it are uncertain; the CDR3 is the one TCRdb lists. V usage is TRBV11-3 and J usage is TRBJ1-1. Germline CDR1 SGHNT, CDR2 YENEEA. From its first to its last residue, the CDR3 has 15 amino acids. CDR3 region: CASSLVAKGNTEASF.

This clonotype has a count of ten or more. In nucleotides, the CDR3 is TGTGCCAGCAGTTCGATGACTAGTAGGAGCTCCTACGAGCAGTACTTC. It translates to CASSSMTSRSSYEQYF. The chain joins TRBV27 to TRBJ2-7; TRBD2 is a possible D gene (6 bases). This CDR3 spans 16 amino acids. The germline V gene has CDR1 MNHEY and CDR2 SMNVEV (reference sequence). V dropped 4 bases and J dropped 0 bases, with 16 bases sitting between them.

This clonotype was detected ten times or more. The chain carries TRBV4-3 and TRBJ1-1; D unclear. The ends were cut back, 4 bases at V and 1 base at J, with 10 bases in the middle. This CDR3 contains 14 residues. From germline, CDR1 is LGHNA and CDR2 YSLEER. The CDR3 here is CASSLRHTNTEAFF. The CDR3 nucleotides read TGCGCCAGCAGCCTAAGACACACGAACACTGAAGCTTTCTTT.

This clonotype was seen only a few times. The DNA for the CDR3 is TGTGCCAGCAGCTCCACCGGGACTAGGACAGATACGCAGTATTTT. Protein: CASSSTGTRTDTQYF. The chain joins TRBV7-6 to TRBJ2-3; 8 nucleotides agree with TRBD2. The CDR3 loop spans 15 amino acids. Losses at the gene ends were 4 bases for V and 3 bases for J; bases not matched to a gene: 6. The germline gives CDR1 SGHVS, CDR2 FNYEAQ. Drawing the rest from reference TRBV7-6 and TRBJ2-3, the complete variable domain is GAGVSQSPRYKVTKRGQDVALRCDPISGHVSLYWYRQALGQGPEFLTYFNYEAQQDKSGLPNDRFSAERPEGSISTLTIQRTEQRDSAMYRCASSSTGTRTDTQYFGPGTRLTVL.

This clonotype was detected many times. The chain employs TRBV5-6 and TRBJ2-1; the D is unclear. Trimming shortened V by 0 bases and J by 6 bases, and 7 bases separated the two germline ends. The CDR3 runs to 13 residues. CDR1 and CDR2 from the germline V gene are SGHDT and YYEEEE. The CDR3 protein is CASSLGTFNEQFF. Written as DNA, the CDR3 is TGTGCCAGCAGCTTGGGGACGTTCAATGAGCAGTTCTTC.

This clonotype showed up just a few times. Just one base apart from a much larger clone, this may be a read error. J is TRBJ2-3 and V is TRBV18, with D possibly being TRBD2 (5 bases). Per the germline V gene, CDR1 is KGHSH and CDR2 is LQKENI. The CDR3 contains 15 residues. V shed 2 bases and J shed 1 base, with 10 bases lying between them. The CDR3: CASSPDAGGTDTQYF. Written as DNA, the CDR3 is TGTGCCAGCTCACCAGACGCGGGCGGCACAGATACGCAGTATTTT.

This clonotype was observed many times. The chain links TRBV18 to TRBJ1-5; no definite D call. CDR1 and CDR2 (germline): KGHSH, LQKENI. The CDR3 consists of 14 residues. Trimming removed 8 bases from V and 2 bases from J, with 13 bases in between. CDR3 sequence: CASSPLDRNQPQHF. CDR3 nucleotide sequence: TGTGCCAGCAGTCCCCTTGACCGCAATCAGCCCCAGCATTTT.

The sample holds many counts of this clonotype. J is TRBJ1-2 and V is TRBV27; D is perhaps TRBD1 (6 bases). Germline assignment: CDR1 MNHEY and CDR2 SMNVEV (reference sequence). This CDR3 spans 15 amino acids. With 4 bases removed from V and 3 bases from J, the gap between germline ends came to 15 bases. As DNA, the CDR3 is TGTGCCAGCAGTTCCCCCGGGGGGCGCGACTATGGCTACACCTTC. Translating gives CASSSPGGRDYGYTF.

At least ten counts were recorded for this clonotype. V is TRBV28 and J is TRBJ1-1; 9 bases map to TRBD1. J lost 0 bases, V lost 5 bases, and 4 bases had no gene match. CDR1 and CDR2 (germline): MDHEN, SYDVKM. This CDR3 contains 15 residues. The CDR3 nucleotides read TGTGCCAGCAGTCACTGGGACAGGGTGAACACTGAAGCTTTCTTT. Its translation: CASSHWDRVNTEAFF.

The J gene is TRBJ1-4, the V gene TRBV5-1; 7 bases map to TRBD1. J gave up 5 bases and V 4 bases, and 8 bases lay outside the gene matches. The CDR3 spans 15 residues. From germline, CDR1 is SGHRS and CDR2 YFSETQ. Written as DNA, the CDR3 is TGCGCCAGCAGCGCGACCGGGACAGAAAATGAAAAACTGTTTTTT. Protein: CASSATGTENEKLFF.

Ten or more counts support this clonotype. The chain recombines TRBV29-1 with TRBJ1-1; D not resolved. The CDR3 totals 12 residues. The germline gives CDR1 SQVTM, CDR2 ANQGSEA. V was trimmed by 4 bases and J by 3 bases, leaving 9 bases between them. The CDR3 sequence: CSVGRRDTEAFF. CDR3 nucleotide sequence: TGCAGCGTTGGGCGGAGGGACACTGAAGCTTTCTTT.

The rearrangement links TRBV24-1 to TRBJ1-2; D is unclear. Between the trimmed V and J ends, which lost 3 bases and 8 bases, there was a span of 9 bases. The CDR3 sequence is 12 residues long. Germline assignment: CDR1 KGHDR and CDR2 SFDVKD. CDR3 DNA sequence: TGTGCCACCAGTGATGCGGGCACAGGCTACACCTTC. As protein: CATSDAGTGYTF.

The V and J genes are TRBV2 and TRBJ2-1; perhaps TRBD2 as D (5 bases). Germline CDR1 SNHLY, CDR2 FYNNEI. V lost 1 base and J lost 6, with 10 bases in between. This CDR3 contains 14 residues. Here the CDR3 reads CASSEGYLANEQFF. The CDR3 DNA sequence: TGTGCCAGCAGTGAAGGGTACCTAGCCAATGAGCAGTTCTTC.

This clonotype was found a few times. This chain joins TRBV12-3 or TRBV12-4 and TRBJ1-2; TRBD1 matches 7 bases. The CDR3 is 14 residues long. The V gene end was trimmed by 7 bases and the J gene end by 5 bases; junction bases not matched to a gene: 10. CDR3 loop: CASTLRGLPYGYTF. In nucleotides, the CDR3 is TGTGCCAGCACCTTGAGGGGGCTCCCTTATGGCTACACCTTC.

This clonotype was detected ten times or more. An end of the junction differs from the germline gene, which may be a read error. The rearrangement joins TRBV18 to TRBJ1-6; D unclear. The CDR3 covers 14 residues. The V gene's germline CDR1 is KGHSH and CDR2 LQKENI. DNA of the CDR3: TGTGCCAGCTCACCACGCTCCAATAATTCACCCCTCCACTTT. Amino acids: CASSPRSNNSPLHF.

V is TRBV20-1 and J is TRBJ1-1, with TRBD1 matching 7 bases. Per the germline V gene, CDR1 is DFQATT and CDR2 is SNEGSKA (reference sequence). The CDR3 sequence is 14 residues long. J lost 6 bases, V lost 0 bases, and 7 bases had no gene match. CDR3 nucleotides: TGCAGTGCTAGAGAGGGGAACAGGGGAGCTGAAGCTTTCTTT. Amino acid sequence: CSAREGNRGAEAFF.

This clonotype was seen many times. As DNA, the CDR3 is TGTGCCAGCAGTTTCAGCTCTGGGGCCAACGTCCTGACTTTC. As protein: CASSFSSGANVLTF. The rearrangement links TRBV12-3 or TRBV12-4 to TRBJ2-6; D gene ambiguous. The CDR3 loop spans 14 amino acids. Trimming removed 3 bases from V and 0 bases from J, with 3 bases in between.

The sample holds many counts of this clonotype. This chain connects TRBV30 to TRBJ1-2, with 8 nucleotides matching TRBD1. Trimming removed 6 bases from V and 2 bases from J; junction bases left unmatched: 17. Looked up from germline, CDR1 is GTSNPN and CDR2 is SVGIG (reference sequence). The CDR3 is 17 amino acids. CDR3 sequence (DNA): TGTGCCTGTCAGAAGGGGAGGACAGGGATTCGGAACTATGGCTACACCTTC. It encodes CACQKGRTGIRNYGYTF.

The J gene is TRBJ1-1, the V gene TRBV7-2, with no clear D. Germline CDR1 is SGHTA and CDR2 is FQGNSA. Between the trimmed V and J ends, which lost 4 bases and 5 bases, there was a span of 17 bases. The CDR3 is 15 residues long. CDR3 DNA: TGTGCCAGCAGCTCGGACTGGGGAGGGAGGACTGAAGCTTTCTTT. Protein: CASSSDWGGRTEAFF. Variable domain in full (rest from reference TRBV7-2 and TRBJ1-1): GAGVSQSPSNKVTEKGKDVELRCDPISGHTALYWYRQSLGQGLEFLIYFQGNSAPDKSGLPSDRFSAERTGGSVSTLTIQRTQQEDSAVYLCASSSDWGGRTEAFFGQGTRLTVV.

This clonotype was seen a few times. This chain links TRBV7-8 with TRBJ2-2, with TRBD1 identical over 9 bases. Germline-derived CDR1 and CDR2 are SGHVS and FQNEAQ. V shed 6 bases, J shed 4 bases, and the junction held 3 bases outside the gene matches. This CDR3 is built from 14 residues. This CDR3 reads CASRQTGGTGELFF. Here the CDR3 DNA reads TGTGCCAGCAGACAGACAGGGGGCACCGGGGAGCTGTTTTTT.

V gene TRBV20-1 combines with J gene TRBJ2-7, with 10 bases that match TRBD2. The germline CDR1 and CDR2 sequences are DFQATT and SNEGSKA (reference sequence). J gave up 0 bases and V 2 bases, and 7 bases lay outside the gene matches. The CDR3 sequence is 16 residues long. The CDR3 nucleotides are TGCAGTGCTAGAAATGGACTAGCGGTAGGCTCCTACGAGCAGTACTTC. As protein: CSARNGLAVGSYEQYF.

The chain recombines TRBV7-9 with TRBJ2-7; 8 bases line up with TRBD1. Germline assignment: CDR1 SEHNR and CDR2 FQNEAQ (reference sequence). The CDR3 extends over 16 amino acids. The V and J ends lost 4 bases and 2 bases, in that order; junction bases with no gene match: 10. The CDR3 bases are TGTGCCAGCAGCTCAAACCCCTGGACAGGGACCTACGAGCAGTACTTC. Protein sequence: CASSSNPWTGTYEQYF.

V usage is TRBV6-5 and J usage is TRBJ1-2; 8 bases agree with TRBD1. Germline-derived CDR1 and CDR2 are MNHEY and SVGAGI. V shed 0 bases and J 4 bases; nucleotides not matched to a gene: 4. This CDR3 contains 15 residues. CDR3 coding DNA: TGTGCCAGCAGTTACTCGGGACAGGAGTTCTATGGCTACACCTTC. It is translated as CASSYSGQEFYGYTF.

Notes on this clonotype: Germline is not matched at one junction end, which may reflect a read error. The DNA of the CDR3 is TGCAGTGCTAGAGTCGAGGGACTAGTCTCCCACTTC. Amino acid sequence: CSARVEGLVSHF. The chain combines TRBV20-1 with TRBJ2-5; 8 bases are a match to TRBD2. The germline gives CDR1 DFQATT, CDR2 SNEGSKA (reference sequence). The length of the CDR3 is 12 residues.

V gene TRBV20-1 combines with J gene TRBJ1-2, with TRBD1 matching over 7 bases. From germline, CDR1 is DFQATT and CDR2 SNEGSKA (reference sequence). This CDR3 contains 12 residues. Trimming took 7 bases from V and 2 from J; bases not matched to a gene: 4. The CDR3 sequence is CSGSGGNYGYTF. The CDR3 region has the DNA TGCAGTGGATCAGGGGGAAACTATGGCTACACCTTC.

This clonotype was detected ten times or more. The chain recombines TRBV29-1 with TRBJ2-1, with TRBD2 matching over 14 bases. This CDR3 is built from 15 residues. Trimming cost V 3 bases and J 6 bases; bases outside gene matches: 4. Germline V gives CDR1 SQVTM, CDR2 ANQGSEA. The CDR3 region has the DNA TGCAGCGTTGACCGACTAGCGGGAGGGGGCAATGAGCAGTTCTTC. Amino acid sequence: CSVDRLAGGGNEQFF.

This clonotype was seen at least ten times. The gene calls are TRBV11-2 and TRBJ1-1; 8 positions agree with TRBD1. The CDR3 spans 16 residues. Germline V lookup: CDR1 SGHAT, CDR2 FQNNGV. The V gene end was trimmed by 7 bases and the J gene end by 0 bases; junction bases not matched to a gene: 10. Here the CDR3 DNA reads TGTGCCAGCACCCTTACAGGGGGTTGGATGAACACTGAAGCTTTCTTT. Its translation: CASTLTGGWMNTEAFF.